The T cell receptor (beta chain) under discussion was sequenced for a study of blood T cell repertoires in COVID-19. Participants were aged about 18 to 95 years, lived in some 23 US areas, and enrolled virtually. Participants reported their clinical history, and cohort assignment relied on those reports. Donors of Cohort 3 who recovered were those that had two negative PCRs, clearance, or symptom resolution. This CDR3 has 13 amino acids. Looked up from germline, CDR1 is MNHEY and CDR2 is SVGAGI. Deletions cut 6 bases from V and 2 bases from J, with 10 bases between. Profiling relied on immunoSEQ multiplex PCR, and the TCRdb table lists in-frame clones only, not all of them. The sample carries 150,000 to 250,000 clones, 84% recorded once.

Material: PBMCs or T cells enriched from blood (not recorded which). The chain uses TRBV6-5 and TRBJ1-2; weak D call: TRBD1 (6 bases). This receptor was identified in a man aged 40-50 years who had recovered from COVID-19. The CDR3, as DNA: TGTGCCAGCAGACCCGGACAGAACTATGGCTACACCTTC. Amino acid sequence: CASRPGQNYGYTF.